This T cell receptor (beta chain) was sequenced for a study of response to subunit inactivated influenza vaccine. MiXCR, run by TCRdb on the RT-PCR reads, gives a single entry per CDR3 protein. This table holds approximately 500,000 distinct CDR3 sequences, around 21% found once. CDR1 SGHRS and CDR2 YFSETQ come from the germline V gene. The CDR3 consists of 18 residues. V was pared by 3 bases and J by 0 bases, with 11 bases of the junction left unmatched. These records were also assigned to another study, of T cells expressing NK-cell markers. That source reports: TCR beta libraries carry UMIs added by 5'RACE template switching. More than five donors had dominant NKG2C+ clonotypes that comprised about 1.0-8% of their CD8+ T cells. In a handful of donors, dominant clonotypes made up about 28.3-65% of CD3+CD56-NKG2C+ cells.

The sequence was collected from a man between 50 and 59 years old who received an inactivated influenza vaccine. The sequencing here drew on CD4+ T cells sorted from PBMCs, taken 11 to 12 days after vaccination. This chain links TRBV5-1 with TRBJ2-7; 11 bases map to TRBD2. CDR3 sequence reads: CASSSPPGTSGYSYEQYF. The CDR3 nucleotides are TGCGCCAGCAGCTCACCCCCCGGGACTAGCGGCTACTCCTACGAGCAGTACTTC.